A selection of T cell receptor beta chains follows, all from one sample in a study of T-cell memory formation after mild COVID-19. TCRdb redid the calling of the 5' RACE reads with MiXCR, one entry per CDR3 protein. The sample holds about 88,000 distinct CDR3 sequences, nearly 25% seen once. The specimen was PBMCs or a T cell subset sorted from them (not recorded which). Receptor source: a man between 18 and 29 years old who had mild COVID-19 (a few samples of this study predate the infection). Cell type and time point are not known. CDR3s include the opening cysteine and the closing phenylalanine or tryptophan. D genes are given only for firm matches. Only some rows state a clone size, as once, few, many or a class for expanded clones.

j_call: TRBJ2-1
d_call: TRBD2
v_call: TRBV4-1
clone_size: few
cdr3_nt: TGCGCCAGCAGCCAAGGACCGGCGGGAGGGGACAATGAGCAGTTCTTC
cdr3_aa: CASSQGPAGGDNEQFF

j_call: TRBJ2-1
d_call: NA
v_call: TRBV4-1
clone_size: NA
cdr3_nt: TGCGCCAGCAGCCAAGTCGATTTGGGGCTAGCTGACAATGAGCAGTTCTTC
cdr3_aa: CASSQVDLGLADNEQFF

j_call: TRBJ2-1
d_call: TRBD2
v_call: TRBV5-1
clone_size: NA
cdr3_nt: TGCGCCAGCAGCCCAGCGGGGGCCCTAAGCTCCTACAATGAGCAGTTCTTC
cdr3_aa: CASSPAGALSSYNEQFF

j_call: TRBJ2-1
d_call: TRBD2
v_call: TRBV30
clone_size: once
cdr3_nt: TGTGCCTGGAGTACCGGGACTAGCGGGAGGGATGAGCAGTTCTTC
cdr3_aa: CAWSTGTSGRDEQFF

j_call: TRBJ1-1
d_call: NA
v_call: TRBV2
clone_size: once
cdr3_nt: TGTGCCACCCATCTTACTGAAGCTTTCTTT
cdr3_aa: CATHLTEAFF

j_call: TRBJ2-3
d_call: TRBD2
v_call: TRBV7-3
clone_size: NA
cdr3_nt: TGTGCCAGCAGGCCGGGACTAGCGGGCACAGATACGCAGTATTTT
cdr3_aa: CASRPGLAGTDTQYF

j_call: TRBJ1-1
d_call: TRBD1
v_call: TRBV7-9
clone_size: few
cdr3_nt: TGTGCCAGCAGCATAACAGGGGCTGACACTGAAGCTTTCTTT
cdr3_aa: CASSITGADTEAFF

j_call: TRBJ1-2
d_call: NA
v_call: TRBV27
clone_size: NA
cdr3_nt: TGTGCCAGCAGTTACCGTCGGTGGGGACATGGCTACACCTTC
cdr3_aa: CASSYRRWGHGYTF

j_call: TRBJ1-1
d_call: NA
v_call: TRBV11-2
clone_size: few
cdr3_nt: TGTGCCAGCAGCTTAGATTACGGAGACTCTTACAGAGCTTTCTTT
cdr3_aa: CASSLDYGDSYRAFF

j_call: TRBJ1-1
d_call: NA
v_call: TRBV9
clone_size: few
cdr3_nt: TGTGCCAGCAGCGCCCGAGACAGGCTGAACACTGAAGCTTTCTTT
cdr3_aa: CASSARDRLNTEAFF

j_call: TRBJ2-5
d_call: NA
v_call: TRBV12-3/TRBV12-4
clone_size: NA
cdr3_nt: TGTGCCAGCAGTTTAGAGGGGGTTCGAGGGGAGACCCAGTACTTC
cdr3_aa: CASSLEGVRGETQYF

j_call: TRBJ1-2
d_call: NA
v_call: TRBV9
clone_size: few
cdr3_nt: TGTGCCAGCAGCCTCATATTCGGGGGGAACTATGGCTACACCTTC
cdr3_aa: CASSLIFGGNYGYTF

j_call: TRBJ2-5
d_call: NA
v_call: TRBV6-2/TRBV6-3
clone_size: once
cdr3_nt: TGTGCCAGCAGTACGGGGGTCTGGGAGACCCAGTACTTC
cdr3_aa: CASSTGVWETQYF

j_call: TRBJ1-5
d_call: NA
v_call: TRBV28
clone_size: NA
cdr3_nt: TGTGCCAGCAGTAAAAGACCCGAAGGGCCCCAGCATTTT
cdr3_aa: CASSKRPEGPQHF